These 26 T cell receptor beta chains came from one sample sequenced in a study of blood T cell repertoires in COVID-19. Sequenced by immunoSEQ multiplex PCR; TCRdb stores in-frame clones only, minus some. The sample has 40,000 to 55,000 clones, less than 95% seen once; the top ten hold approximately 5.9%. Sequencing was carried out using peripheral blood. These receptor sequences come from a man in his sixties or seventies with active COVID-19.

The V and J genes are TRBV19 and TRBJ2-5; TRBD2 matches at 8 bases. The CDR3 has 12 amino acids. V dropped 6 bases and J dropped 4; count of bases not matched to a gene: 1. Per the germline V gene, CDR1 is LNHDA and CDR2 is SQIVND (reference sequence). The CDR3, as DNA: TGTGCCAGTAGAAGCGGGGGAGAGACCCAGTACTTC. Translation gives CASRSGGETQYF.

The chain combines TRBV4-2 with TRBJ2-5, with 10 nucleotides matching TRBD2. The CDR3 has 18 residues. Per germline, CDR1 LGHNA and CDR2 YNFKEQ. The V gene end was trimmed by 0 bases and the J gene end by 4 bases; junction bases not matched to a gene: 11. The CDR3 region is CASSQETTGTSVRETQYF. DNA for the CDR3: TGTGCCAGCAGCCAAGAGACCACCGGGACTAGCGTTCGAGAGACCCAGTACTTC.

The gene calls are TRBV5-1 and TRBJ2-3, with 9 bases aligning to TRBD2. CDR1 is SGHRS and CDR2 is YFSETQ in the germline V gene. The V segment lost 3 bases and the J segment 2 bases; nucleotides outside the gene matches: 7. The CDR3 extends over 16 amino acids. The CDR3 coding sequence is TGCGCCAGCAGCTCCCCAGCGGGGGGAACCACAGATACGCAGTATTTT. Translation: CASSSPAGGTTDTQYF.

J is TRBJ2-3 and V is TRBV14; 10 bases agree with TRBD2. Germline assignment: CDR1 SGHDN and CDR2 FVKESK. The ends lost 6 bases at V and 5 bases at J; junction bases unmatched: 5. The length of the CDR3 is 14 residues. The CDR3 is CASRISGGKDTQYF. DNA for the CDR3: TGTGCCAGCAGAATTAGCGGGGGGAAAGATACGCAGTATTTT.

The chain employs TRBV6-5 and TRBJ2-7; the match to TRBD1 covers 10 bases. Trimming removed 11 bases from V and 4 bases from J; junction bases left unmatched: 5. Germline CDR1 and CDR2: MNHEY and SVGAGI. The CDR3 is made up of 12 amino acids. DNA of the CDR3: TGTGCCGTTGGACAGGGGGATTACGAGCAGTACTTC. Protein product: CAVGQGDYEQYF.

This clone was seen just once. The chain links TRBV27 to TRBJ2-6; 7 bases map to TRBD2. The V gene end was trimmed by 1 base and the J gene end by 1 base; junction bases not matched to a gene: 4. This CDR3 spans 17 amino acids. CDR1 MNHEY and CDR2 SMNVEV come from the germline V gene (reference sequence). The CDR3 DNA is TGTGCCAGCAGTTTATACGGGGAGGGATCTGGGGCCAACGTCCTGACTTTC. Translation: CASSLYGEGSGANVLTF.

The genes are TRBV6-5 and TRBJ2-2; no reliable D call. CDR3 length equals 15 residues. V was trimmed by 0 bases and J by 6 bases, leaving 11 bases between them. Germline lookup yields CDR1 MNHEY and CDR2 SVGAGI. CDR3 nucleotide sequence: TGTGCCAGCAGTTACTCGGGCTTCGGTTCCGGGGAGCTGTTTTTT. It codes for CASSYSGFGSGELFF.

The chain carries TRBV30 and TRBJ1-2; no clear D. The germline V gene encodes CDR1 GTSNPN and CDR2 SVGIG (reference sequence). V lost 2 bases to trimming and J lost 2 bases, with 9 bases between them. CDR3 length: 13 amino acids. CDR3 coding DNA: TGTGCCTGGAGTTCTCACAGCAACTATGGCTACACCTTC. Translation gives CAWSSHSNYGYTF.

This chain connects TRBV7-9 to TRBJ1-1; D is unclear. There are 15 residues in the CDR3. Trimming pared 1 base from V and 0 bases from J, leaving 9 bases between. CDR1 is SEHNR, CDR2 FQNEAQ, per germline (reference sequence). For the CDR3, the DNA is TGTGCCAGCAGCTTAGTCGAGGTCATGAACACTGAAGCTTTCTTT. Protein product: CASSLVEVMNTEAFF.

This chain uses TRBV28 with TRBJ1-5; D remains unclear. CDR1 is MDHEN, CDR2 SYDVKM, per germline. Trimming stripped 5 bases from V and 4 bases from J, with 21 bases between. The CDR3 runs to 17 residues. CDR3 sequence: CASSTPLRGVKNQPQHF. In nucleotides, the CDR3 is TGTGCCAGCAGTACCCCCCTTCGGGGAGTAAAAAATCAGCCCCAGCATTTT.

The chain carries TRBV5-4 and TRBJ2-1, with TRBD1 matching 8 bases. Germline CDR1 reads SGHNT; CDR2 reads YYREEE (reference sequence). The CDR3 loop spans 15 amino acids. Trimming took 5 bases from V and 8 from J; bases not matched to a gene: 12. This chain's CDR3 is CASRDSTGGYDEQFF. The DNA of the CDR3 is TGTGCCAGCAGGGATTCTACAGGGGGGTACGATGAGCAGTTCTTC.

With respect to this clone: This CDR3 is also generated by other DNA sequences in the sample. The chain recombines TRBV6-2 or TRBV6-3 with TRBJ2-5; D not resolved. Trimming left V 0 bases short and J 2 bases short, with 4 bases between. CDR3 size: 13 residues. Germline V CDR1 and CDR2: MNHEY, SVGEGT. The DNA of the CDR3 is TGTGCCAGCAGTTACTCGAGACAAGAGACCCAGTACTTC. Protein sequence: CASSYSRQETQYF.

The chain combines TRBV7-9 with TRBJ1-2; 7 bases fit TRBD1. Germline lookup yields CDR1 SEHNR and CDR2 FQNEAQ (reference sequence). V shed 5 bases and J 2 bases; nucleotides not matched to a gene: 5. The CDR3 totals 14 residues. The CDR3 reads CASSPHRGNYGYTF. The CDR3 DNA follows: TGTGCCAGCAGCCCCCACAGGGGAAACTATGGCTACACCTTC. The full variable domain, in which reference TRBV7-9 and TRBJ1-2 provide the parts outside the CDR3, is DTGVSQNPRHKITKRGQNVTFRCDPISEHNRLYWYRQTLGQGPEFLTYFQNEAQLEKSRLLSDRFSAERPKGSFSTLEIQRTEQGDSAMYLCASSPHRGNYGYTFGSGTRLTVV.

The chain is built from TRBV7-2 and TRBJ2-5; TRBD2 agrees at 7 bases. The J segment lost 5 bases and the V segment lost 4 bases, leaving 10 bases of the junction unmatched. Germline V lookup: CDR1 SGHTA, CDR2 FQGNSA. The CDR3 totals 15 residues. This CDR3 is CASSSTSPGGETQYF. The CDR3 nucleotides read TGTGCCAGCAGCTCGACTAGCCCCGGCGGGGAGACCCAGTACTTC.

This sequence joins TRBV28 and TRBJ2-4; no definite D call. Trimming took 6 bases from V and 0 from J, leaving 12 bases between them. Germline values: CDR1 MDHEN, CDR2 SYDVKM. CDR3 length equals 15 residues. CDR3 sequence (DNA): TGTGCCAGCAGGAACAGACACCTAGCCAAAAACATTCAGTACTTC. It encodes CASRNRHLAKNIQYF.

This clone has only one observation. The J gene is TRBJ1-2, the V gene TRBV12-5, with D tentatively TRBD1 (6 bases). Trimming pared 0 bases from V and 2 bases from J, leaving 22 bases between. This CDR3 region has 19 residues. In germline, CDR1 is LGHNT, CDR2 FRNRAP. This CDR3 is CASGLVLSHRDTRNYGYTF. The CDR3 nucleotides are TGTGCTAGTGGTTTGGTACTTTCCCATAGGGACACTAGGAACTATGGCTACACCTTC. Supplemented by reference TRBV12-5 and TRBJ1-2, the full variable domain reads DARVTQTPRHKVTEMGQEVTMRCQPILGHNTVFWYRQTMMQGLELLAYFRNRAPLDDSGMPKDRFSAEMPDATLATLKIQPSEPRDSAVYFCASGLVLSHRDTRNYGYTFGSGTRLTVV.

The chain combines TRBV2 with TRBJ2-5, with 9 bases fitting TRBD1. Trimming took 4 bases from V and 3 from J; bases not matched to a gene: 15. The CDR3 is 18 residues long. Germline CDR1 reads SNHLY; CDR2 reads FYNNEI. Written as DNA, the CDR3 is TGTGCCAGCAGTGGATTCACCCCGGGACAGGGAGAAGAAGAGACCCAGTACTTC. Encoded protein: CASSGFTPGQGEEETQYF.

This chain links TRBV13 with TRBJ1-3; tentative D call: TRBD1 (6 bases). Looked up from germline, CDR1 is PRHDT and CDR2 is FYEKMQ (reference sequence). The CDR3 consists of 16 residues. With 2 bases removed from V and 0 bases from J, the gap between germline ends came to 11 bases. CDR3 sequence: CASSLQGQLSGNTIYF. In nucleotides, the CDR3 is TGTGCCAGCAGCTTACAGGGGCAGCTCTCTGGAAACACCATATATTTT. Full variable domain (rest looked up from reference TRBV13 and TRBJ1-3): AAGVIQSPRHLIKEKRETATLKCYPIPRHDTVYWYQQGPGQDPQFLISFYEKMQSDKGSIPDRFSAQQFSDYHSELNMSSLELGDSALYFCASSLQGQLSGNTIYFGEGSWLTVV.

J is TRBJ1-2 and V is TRBV27; D is ambiguous. The CDR3 is 13 residues long. The germline CDR1 and CDR2 sequences are MNHEY and SMNVEV (reference sequence). V was cut by 3 bases and J by 8 bases, with 13 bases left in between. CDR3: CASSFRGDWGYTF. CDR3 in DNA: TGTGCCAGCAGTTTCCGGGGAGATTGGGGCTACACCTTC.

The chain is built from TRBV27 and TRBJ2-4; 10 positions match TRBD1. Germline V gene sequence: CDR1 MNHEY, CDR2 SMNVEV (reference sequence). The CDR3 has 15 residues. The trim removed 6 bases at V and 3 bases at J, leaving 5 bases unmatched. DNA of the CDR3: TGTGCCAGCAGGACGGGACAGGGGAGCAAAAACATTCAGTACTTC. It encodes CASRTGQGSKNIQYF.

This chain uses TRBV29-1 with TRBJ2-1, with D possibly being TRBD1 (5 bases). The CDR3 totals 15 residues. With 0 bases removed from V and 9 bases from J, the gap between germline ends came to 18 bases. Per germline, CDR1 SQVTM and CDR2 ANQGSEA. CDR3 in amino acids: CSVEDLQGWISEQFF. CDR3 sequence (DNA): TGCAGCGTTGAAGATCTTCAGGGCTGGATCAGTGAGCAGTTCTTC.

The rearrangement uses TRBV28 and TRBJ1-2; D is unresolved. Germline lookup yields CDR1 MDHEN and CDR2 SYDVKM. Trimming removed 6 bases from V and 2 bases from J, with 7 bases in between. The CDR3 is 12 amino acids. CDR3 in amino acids: CASSPLNYGYTF. CDR3 bases: TGTGCCAGCAGCCCGTTGAACTATGGCTACACCTTC.

J is TRBJ2-3 and V is TRBV29-1, with 7 bases identical to TRBD1. J gave up 3 bases and V 6 bases, and 6 bases lay outside the gene matches. CDR3 length: 13 amino acids. Germline CDR1 is SQVTM and CDR2 is ANQGSEA. The CDR3 is CSVASRGTDTQYF. In DNA, the CDR3 is TGCAGCGTCGCCTCCAGGGGGACAGATACGCAGTATTTT.

This chain links TRBV7-9 with TRBJ2-5, with 9 bases fitting TRBD1. This CDR3 region has 14 residues. Trimming removed 3 bases from V and 3 bases from J; junction bases left unmatched: 2. The germline V gene encodes CDR1 SEHNR and CDR2 FQNEAQ (reference sequence). This CDR3 reads CASSLTGGKETQYF. The CDR3 DNA reads as TGTGCCAGCAGCTTGACAGGGGGTAAAGAGACCCAGTACTTC.

The CDR3 nucleotides are TGTGCCAGTAGTAGGACATCCGGGACAAGTTATGGCTACACCTTC. Translating gives CASSRTSGTSYGYTF. The chain combines TRBV19 with TRBJ1-2; tentatively, D is TRBD1 (6 bases). Germline V gene sequence: CDR1 LNHDA, CDR2 SQIVND (reference sequence). The CDR3 covers 15 residues. Between the trimmed V and J ends, which lost 4 bases and 5 bases, there was a span of 17 bases.

V usage is TRBV3-1 (or the pseudogene TRBV3-2) and J usage is TRBJ2-1; TRBD2 aligns across 7 bases. Germline assignment: CDR1 LGHDT and CDR2 YNNKEL (reference sequence). The CDR3 totals 15 residues. J gave up 3 bases and V 4 bases, and 6 bases lay outside the gene matches. CDR3 residues: CASSPTSRDYNEQFF. The CDR3 region has the DNA TGTGCCAGCAGCCCGACTAGCAGAGACTACAATGAGCAGTTCTTC.